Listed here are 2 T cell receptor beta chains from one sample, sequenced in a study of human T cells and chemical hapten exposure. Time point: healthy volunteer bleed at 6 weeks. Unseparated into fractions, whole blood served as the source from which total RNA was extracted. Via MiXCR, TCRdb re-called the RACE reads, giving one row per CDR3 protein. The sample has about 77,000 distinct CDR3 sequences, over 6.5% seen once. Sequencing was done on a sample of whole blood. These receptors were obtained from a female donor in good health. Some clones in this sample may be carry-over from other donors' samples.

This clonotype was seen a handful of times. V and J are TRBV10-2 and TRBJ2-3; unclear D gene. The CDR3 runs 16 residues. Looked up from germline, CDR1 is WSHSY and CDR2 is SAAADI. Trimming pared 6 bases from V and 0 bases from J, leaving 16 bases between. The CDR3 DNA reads TGCGCCAGCAGGGCCCCGATGATAAGGAGCACAGATACGCAGTATTTT. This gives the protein CASRAPMIRSTDTQYF.

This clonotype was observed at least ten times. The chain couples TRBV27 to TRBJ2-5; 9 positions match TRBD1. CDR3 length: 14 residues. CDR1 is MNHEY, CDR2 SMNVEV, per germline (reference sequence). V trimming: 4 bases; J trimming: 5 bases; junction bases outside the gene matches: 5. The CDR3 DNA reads TGTGCCAGCAGTTCGTACAGGGGGCAGGAGACCCAGTACTTC. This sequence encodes CASSSYRGQETQYF.